This entry lists 2 T cell receptor beta chains sequenced from one sample in a study of OX40 agonist ivuxolimab in advanced cancers. Measured with immunoSEQ multiplex PCR; TCRdb has only the in-frame clones, and not every one. Of 50,000 to 80,000 clones detected, approximately 85% appear once; the ten largest clones hold less than 3.5%. This specimen consisted of CD4+ or CD8+ T cells sorted from blood, obtained in a trial of the OX40 agonist ivuxolimab. The receptors here all came from an adult with an advanced solid tumor such as melanoma, head and neck, liver or kidney cancer.

J is TRBJ1-1 and V is TRBV14, with D hard to call. Germline V gives CDR1 SGHDN, CDR2 FVKESK. The CDR3 consists of 14 residues. V shed 4 bases and J shed 3 bases, with 12 bases lying between them. The CDR3 region is CASSLELGDTEAFF. The DNA for the CDR3 is TGTGCCAGCAGCCTCGAACTTGGGGACACTGAAGCTTTCTTT.

The table lists this clone with a few counts. The chain uses TRBV7-2 and TRBJ2-5; 12 positions match TRBD2. The V segment lost 4 bases and the J segment 10 bases; nucleotides outside the gene matches: 7. This CDR3 comprises 14 residues. CDR1 is SGHTA, CDR2 FQGNSA, per germline. CDR3 DNA sequence: TGTGCCAGCAGCTCAAGACTAGCGGGGGCTCGCCAGTACTTC. As protein: CASSSRLAGARQYF. The variable domain in full, with the rest retrieved from reference TRBV7-2 and TRBJ2-5, is GAGVSQSPSNKVTEKGKDVELRCDPISGHTALYWYRQSLGQGLEFLIYFQGNSAPDKSGLPSDRFSAERTGGSVSTLTIQRTQQEDSAVYLCASSSRLAGARQYFGPGTRLLVL.